Reported below is one TCR beta chain. Its antigen is not known. Germline V CDR1 and CDR2: SGHRS, YFSETQ. The junction had 8 bases not matched to a gene; V was cut back by 0 bases and J by 6 bases. CDR3 length: 16 amino acids. This sample is part of a study of beta chain features in type 1 diabetes. Study details: Age and gender were similar between patients and healthy donors, as were cell yields.

Purity exceeded 98% in all sorted populations. Expressed TCRB transcripts got sequenced, as all isolated RNA was reverse transcribed. Repertoires were generated with immunoSEQ multiplex PCR, while TCRdb's copy carries only in-frame clones and drops some. Counted here are about 360,000 clones, 10% to 15% occurring once; the ten biggest clones make up 0.017%. Study-wide results and limits: No resolution was reached here on whether HLA type influences TCRB rearrangement.

The receptor was derived from a man between 18 and 29 years old in good health. V usage is TRBV5-1 and J usage is TRBJ2-1, with 8 nucleotides matching TRBD2. Sequencing was performed on naive CD4+ T cells from blood. CDR3 DNA sequence: TGCGCCAGCAGCTTGGATGGACTAGCAGGGTTCAATGAGCAGTTCTTC. Translation: CASSLDGLAGFNEQFF. Together with reference TRBV5-1 and TRBJ2-1, the CDR3 gives the full variable domain: KAGVTQTPRYLIKTRGQQVTLSCSPISGHRSVSWYQQTPGQGLQFLFEYFSETQRNKGNFPGRFSGRQFSNSRSEMNVSTLELGDSALYLCASSLDGLAGFNEQFFGPGTRLTVL.